Sample share makes the clone carrying this T cell receptor (beta chain) large. The antigen is undetermined. The record originates from a study of cytomegalovirus exposure and HLA in healthy donors. Study results and limitations: There was a cluster of highly shared sequence variants that was likely a sequencing artifact.

The CDR3 has 16 amino acids. The germline V gene encodes CDR1 SNHLY and CDR2 FYNNEI. V was clipped by 5 bases and J by 5 bases, with 18 bases between them. PCR involved 60 Vbeta and 13 Jbeta primers. Some clones are missing from TCRdb's copy, which holds only in-frame ones; the method was immunoSEQ multiplex PCR. The sample has approximately 110,000 clones, over 60% seen once. V gene TRBV2 combines with J gene TRBJ1-4, with D unclear. The clonotype originates from a female donor in good health and CMV-seropositive. Sequenced sample: PBMCs. This chain's CDR3 is CASSTASPLRNEKLFF. CDR3 in DNA: TGTGCCAGCAGTACCGCCTCGCCTTTGAGAAATGAAAAACTGTTTTTT. Looking up the rest from reference TRBV2 and TRBJ1-4 gives the full variable domain: EPEVTQTPSHQVTQMGQEVILRCVPISNHLYFYWYRQILGQKVEFLVSFYNNEISEKSEIFDDQFSVERPDGSNFTLKIRSTKLEDSAMYFCASSTASPLRNEKLFFGSGTQLSVL.